The rows below give T cell receptor beta chains drawn from one sample of a study of blood T cell repertoires in COVID-19. Sequenced by immunoSEQ multiplex PCR; TCRdb stores in-frame clones only, minus some. This table has 150,000 to 200,000 clones, around nine tenths appearing once. The sample comprised peripheral blood. These receptors all stem from a human donor in a cohort sampled during active COVID-19. CDR3s include the opening cysteine and the closing phenylalanine or tryptophan. The order of the fields is clone size, J gene, V gene, CDR3 length, D gene, CDR3 DNA, CDR3 protein. The D gene is left open where the match is weak. Size is stated for part of the rows, as once, few or many counts, or as a class when the clone is expanded.

>NA|TRBJ2-7|TRBV10-3|15|NA
TGTGCCATCAGGTCCGGGGATAGGATAACCTACGAGCAGTACTTC
CAIRSGDRITYEQYF
>NA|TRBJ1-1|TRBV19|14|NA
TGTGCCAGTAGTATACTCCCGCGGAACACTGAAGCTTTCTTT
CASSILPRNTEAFF
>NA|TRBJ2-1|TRBV3-1/TRBV3-2|17|TRBD1
TGTGCCAGCAGCCGAAGGCTCGCAGGGGGCTATCAGAGTGAGCAGTTCTTC
CASSRRLAGGYQSEQFF
>NA|TRBJ2-1|TRBV11-1|14|TRBD2
TGTGCCAGCAGAAACCTAGCGGGAGGGCGTGAGCAGTTCTTC
CASRNLAGGREQFF
>NA|TRBJ2-7|TRBV7-2|16|TRBD2
TGTGCCAGCAGCTTAGCGTCGCTAGCGGGATCCTACGAGCAGTACTTC
CASSLASLAGSYEQYF
>NA|TRBJ2-7|TRBV28|14|NA
TGTGCCAGCAGTTCCGGGGGTGGCGGCTACGAGCAGTACTTC
CASSSGGGGYEQYF
>few|TRBJ2-7|TRBV9|16|TRBD1
TGTGCCAGCAGCGAGCGACGGGACAGTGGAGCCTACGAGCAGTACTTC
CASSERRDSGAYEQYF
>NA|TRBJ1-2|TRBV19|14|TRBD1
TGTGCCACCAAGTCGGACAGGGTATTCTATGGCTACACCTTC
CATKSDRVFYGYTF
>NA|TRBJ1-1|TRBV2|13|TRBD1
TGTGCCAGCAGTGGGGGGACAGGGGGCGTAGCTTTCTTT
CASSGGTGGVAFF
>NA|TRBJ1-5|TRBV2|14|NA
TGTGCCAGCAGTGACATAGATAGCAATCAGCCCCAGCATTTT
CASSDIDSNQPQHF
>once|TRBJ1-1|TRBV19|14|NA
TGTGCCAGTAGTACGTCAGGGTGGGACACTGAAGCTTTCTTT
CASSTSGWDTEAFF
>NA|TRBJ2-7|TRBV18|15|TRBD1
TGTGCCAGCTCACCCATTGGGACAGGGGGCGGGGAGCAGTACTTC
CASSPIGTGGGEQYF
>NA|TRBJ2-7|TRBV11-3|15|TRBD2
TGTGCCAGCAGCTTAAGCGGGGGGCTCACCTACGAGCAGTACTTC
CASSLSGGLTYEQYF
>once|TRBJ2-7|TRBV21-1|20|NA
TGTGCCAGCAGCAAAAGGCAGACAGGGACTAGCGGGGCGAGCTCCTACGAGCAGTACTTC
CASSKRQTGTSGASSYEQYF
>once|TRBJ2-7|TRBV19|16|TRBD1
TGTGCCAGTAGTATCGGATCTGGGACAGGGCCGTACGAGCAGTACTTC
CASSIGSGTGPYEQYF
>NA|TRBJ1-1|TRBV5-1|14|NA
TGCGCCAGCAGCAAAAGACAAATGAACACTGAAGCTTTCTTT
CASSKRQMNTEAFF
>NA|TRBJ2-1|TRBV3-1/TRBV3-2|16|TRBD2
TGTGCCAGCAGCCGACGGCGGGAGGGCCTTCTAAATGAGCAGTTCTTC
CASSRRREGLLNEQFF
>NA|TRBJ2-7|TRBV7-9|17|TRBD2
TGTGCCAGCAGCTTCCCCGCTAGCGGGGGGTTCACCTACGAGCAGTACTTC
CASSFPASGGFTYEQYF
>NA|TRBJ2-7|TRBV9|15|NA
TGTGCCAGCAGCACGACAGCCAGCCCTAACTACGAGCAGTACTTC
CASSTTASPNYEQYF
>NA|TRBJ2-7|TRBV5-4|15|NA
TGTGCCAGCAGCTCCTCACGGGGATCTCCCTACGAGCAGTACTTC
CASSSSRGSPYEQYF
>NA|TRBJ2-5|TRBV15|17|NA
TGTGCCACCAGCAGCGTTCAGTCCTTCCGTTCCCAGGAGACCCAGTACTTC
CATSSVQSFRSQETQYF
>NA|TRBJ1-6|TRBV20-1|14|NA
TGCAGTGCTAGTATCGGGGGAGAGAACTCACCCCTCCACTTT
CSASIGGENSPLHF
>NA|TRBJ2-7|TRBV19|14|TRBD1
TGTGCCAGTAGTGTGCGACAGGGGGGTTACGAGCAGTACTTC
CASSVRQGGYEQYF
>NA|TRBJ2-7|TRBV14|13|NA
TGTGCCAGCAGCCAGGCAGGGCCGTACGAGCAGTACTTC
CASSQAGPYEQYF
>NA|TRBJ1-1|TRBV19|14|NA
TGTGCCAGTAGTTACGGACATACAGGCACTGAAGCTTTCTTT
CASSYGHTGTEAFF
>NA|TRBJ1-5|TRBV6-1|20|TRBD1
TGTGCCAGCAGTGAAATTTTTTGGGGACAGGGGTCGCATAGCAATCAGCCCCAGCATTTT
CASSEIFWGQGSHSNQPQHF
>NA|TRBJ2-5|TRBV2|13|TRBD1
TGTGCCAGCAGCCAAGACAGGGCGGAGACCCAGTACTTC
CASSQDRAETQYF
>NA|TRBJ2-7|TRBV14|15|TRBD2
TGTGCCAGCAGCCAAGACCTAGCGGGGCCCTACGAGCAGTACTTC
CASSQDLAGPYEQYF
>once|TRBJ2-7|TRBV11-2|15|TRBD1
TGTGCCAGCAGCTCCAGGACAGGGGCCCTTTACGAGCAGTACTTC
CASSSRTGALYEQYF
>NA|TRBJ2-2|TRBV28|16|NA
TGTGCCAGCAGTTTAATTGTTACTTCAAACACCGGGGAGCTGTTTTTT
CASSLIVTSNTGELFF
>NA|TRBJ1-4|TRBV4-3|14|NA
TGCGCCAGCAGCCAGGTACAGGGATATGAAAAACTGTTTTTT
CASSQVQGYEKLFF
>NA|TRBJ2-7|TRBV11-2|15|TRBD1
TGTGCCAGCAGCTTAGGGTCCGGGACAGGAGAGGAGCAGTACTTC
CASSLGSGTGEEQYF
>NA|TRBJ2-7|TRBV5-4|13|NA
TGTGCCAGCAGCTTGGGACAGAGGTACGAGCAGTACTTC
CASSLGQRYEQYF
>NA|TRBJ2-1|TRBV15|16|TRBD2
TGTGCCACCAGCAGTTATAGGGACTACCGGCGCCATGAGCAGTTCTTC
CATSSYRDYRRHEQFF
>NA|TRBJ2-5|TRBV11-2|15|TRBD1
TGTGCCAGCAGCGCGCGACAGGGGGGCACAGAGACCCAGTACTTC
CASSARQGGTETQYF
>NA|TRBJ2-5|TRBV6-6|15|TRBD1
TGTGCCAGCAGTTACCTCGGACAGGGAACGGAGACCCAGTACTTC
CASSYLGQGTETQYF
>NA|TRBJ1-5|TRBV6-5|14|NA
TGTGCCAGCAGTTATGACAGTAGCAATCAGCCCCAGCATTTT
CASSYDSSNQPQHF
>NA|TRBJ2-5|TRBV3-1/TRBV3-2|13|NA
TGTGCCAGCAGCCAGTCCCAGGGAGAGACCCAGTACTTC
CASSQSQGETQYF
>once|TRBJ2-1|TRBV2|12|NA
TGTGCCAGCGGCGGGACGTACAATGAGCAGTTCTTC
CASGGTYNEQFF
>NA|TRBJ2-7|TRBV3-1/TRBV3-2|15|TRBD1
TGTGCCAGCAGCCGGGGACAGGGGCCTACCTACGAGCAGTACTTC
CASSRGQGPTYEQYF
>few|TRBJ2-1|TRBV5-1|14|NA
TGCGCCAGCAGCTCACCGGGACTCCTCAATGAGCAGTTCTTC
CASSSPGLLNEQFF
>few|TRBJ2-7|TRBV3-1/TRBV3-2|14|NA
TGTGCCAGCAGCCAAGGCAGGGTAGGCTACGAGCAGTACTTC
CASSQGRVGYEQYF
>NA|TRBJ2-2|TRBV20-1|14|TRBD2
TGCAGTGCTAGTCGGGGGGTGATAACCGGGGAGCTGTTTTTT
CSASRGVITGELFF
>once|TRBJ1-5|TRBV12-3/TRBV12-4|13|NA
TGTGCCAGCAGTCTGCAGGGTCGACAGCCCCAGCATTTT
CASSLQGRQPQHF
>NA|TRBJ1-5|TRBV5-1|15|NA
TGCGCCAGCAGCTTGTTGTCAGGGCCCAATCAGCCCCAGCATTTT
CASSLLSGPNQPQHF
>few|TRBJ1-1|TRBV4-2|16|NA
TGTGCCAGCAGCCAAGAGTTGGGCAGGGCTGGCACTGAAGCTTTCTTT
CASSQELGRAGTEAFF
>NA|TRBJ2-2|TRBV7-7|16|TRBD2
TGTGCTAGCAGCTCATCGAGCGGGAGTAGGACCGGGGAGCTGTTTTTT
CASSSSSGSRTGELFF
>NA|TRBJ2-5|TRBV5-6|16|TRBD2
TGTGCCAGCAGCTGGAAGACGGCCGGGAGGGAAGAGACCCAGTACTTC
CASSWKTAGREETQYF
>NA|TRBJ1-1|TRBV7-8|15|NA
TGTGCCAGCAGCCCGGGGGTAGGGGCAGGACGTGAAGCTTTCTTT
CASSPGVGAGREAFF
>NA|TRBJ1-2|TRBV6-2/TRBV6-3|15|NA
TGTGCCAGCAGTTACTCGGGCAGGGCCACTAATGGCTACACCTTC
CASSYSGRATNGYTF
>NA|TRBJ2-3|TRBV7-2|15|TRBD2
TGTGCCAGCAGCTTAGTACTAGCGGGGGTGGATACGCAGTATTTT
CASSLVLAGVDTQYF
>NA|TRBJ2-7|TRBV28|13|NA
TGTGCCAGCAGGCGACTAGGGGACTACGAGCAGTACTTC
CASRRLGDYEQYF
>NA|TRBJ2-7|TRBV6-2/TRBV6-3|15|NA
TGTGCCAGCAGTGGCGACAGTGCCGGTTCCTACGAGCAGTACTTC
CASSGDSAGSYEQYF
>NA|TRBJ1-4|TRBV11-2|14|TRBD1
TGTGCCAGCAGCCCGGACAGGCATAATGAAAAACTGTTTTTT
CASSPDRHNEKLFF
>NA|TRBJ1-3|TRBV2|17|NA
TGTGCCAGCAGGGACCCTAACTTCAGGGTCTCTGGAAACACCATATATTTT
CASRDPNFRVSGNTIYF